This T cell receptor beta chain was documented in a study of blood T cell repertoires in COVID-19. TCRdb's table, derived via immunoSEQ multiplex PCR, lists solely in-frame clones and lacks some. The table lists about 180,000 clones, approximately 86% of them singletons, with roughly 2.9% in the top ten. This CDR3 comprises 14 residues. The germline CDR1 and CDR2 sequences are MNHEY and SVGAGI. Trimming left V 5 bases short and J 5 bases short, with 13 bases between. The sequenced sample consisted of peripheral blood. This clonotype was obtained from a woman between 25 and 40 years old with active or convalescent COVID-19. The gene calls are TRBV6-5 and TRBJ1-5; D not resolved. The CDR3 DNA is TGTGCCAGCAGTCTAGTCGCGGAATATCAGCCCCAGCATTTT. Encoded protein: CASSLVAEYQPQHF.